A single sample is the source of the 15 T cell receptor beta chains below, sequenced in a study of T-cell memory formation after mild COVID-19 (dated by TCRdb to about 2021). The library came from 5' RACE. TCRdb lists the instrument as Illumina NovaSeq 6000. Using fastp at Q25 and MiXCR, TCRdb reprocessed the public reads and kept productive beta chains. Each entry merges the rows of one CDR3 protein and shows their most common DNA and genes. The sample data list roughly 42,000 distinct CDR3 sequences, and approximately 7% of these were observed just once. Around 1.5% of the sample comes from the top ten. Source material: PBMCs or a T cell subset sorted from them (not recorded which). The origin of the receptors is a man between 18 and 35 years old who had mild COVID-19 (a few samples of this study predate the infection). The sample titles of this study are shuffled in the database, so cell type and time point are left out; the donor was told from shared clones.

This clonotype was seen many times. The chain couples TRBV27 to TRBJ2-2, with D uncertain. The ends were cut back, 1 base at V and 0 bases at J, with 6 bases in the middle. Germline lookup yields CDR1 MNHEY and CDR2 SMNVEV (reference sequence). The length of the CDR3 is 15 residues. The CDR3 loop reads CASSLWAANTGELFF. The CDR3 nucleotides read TGTGCCAGCAGTTTATGGGCGGCGAACACCGGGGAGCTGTTTTTT.

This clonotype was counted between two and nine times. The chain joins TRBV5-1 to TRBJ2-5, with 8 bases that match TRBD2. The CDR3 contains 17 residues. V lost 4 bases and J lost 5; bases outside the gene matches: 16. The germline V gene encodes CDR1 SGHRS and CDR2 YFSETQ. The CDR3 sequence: CASSPYRGGLDLETQYF. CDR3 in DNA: TGCGCCAGCAGCCCCTACCGGGGGGGACTCGACCTGGAGACCCAGTACTTC.

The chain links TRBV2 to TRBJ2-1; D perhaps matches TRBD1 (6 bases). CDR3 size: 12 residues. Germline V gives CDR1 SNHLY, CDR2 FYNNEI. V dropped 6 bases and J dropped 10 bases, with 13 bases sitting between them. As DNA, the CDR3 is TGTGCCAGCAGCCAGGGGCGATTGGAGCAGTTCTTC. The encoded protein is CASSQGRLEQFF. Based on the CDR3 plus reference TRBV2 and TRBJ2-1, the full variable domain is EPEVTQTPSHQVTQMGQEVILRCVPISNHLYFYWYRQILGQKVEFLVSFYNNEISEKSEIFDDQFSVERPDGSNFTLKIRSTKLEDSAMYFCASSQGRLEQFFGPGTRLTVL.

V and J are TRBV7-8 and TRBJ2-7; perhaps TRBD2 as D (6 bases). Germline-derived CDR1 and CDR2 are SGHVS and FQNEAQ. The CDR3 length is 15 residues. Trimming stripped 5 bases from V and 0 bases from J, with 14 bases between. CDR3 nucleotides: TGTGCCAGCAGCCACCGGGACGGGGGCTCCTACGAGCAGTACGTC. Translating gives CASSHRDGGSYEQYV.

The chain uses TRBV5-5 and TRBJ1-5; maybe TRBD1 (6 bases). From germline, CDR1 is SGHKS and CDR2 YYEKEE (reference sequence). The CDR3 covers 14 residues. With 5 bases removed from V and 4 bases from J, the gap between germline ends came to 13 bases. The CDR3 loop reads CASSGQITNQPQHF. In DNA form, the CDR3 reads TGTGCCAGCAGTGGACAGATTACTAATCAGCCCCAGCATTTT.

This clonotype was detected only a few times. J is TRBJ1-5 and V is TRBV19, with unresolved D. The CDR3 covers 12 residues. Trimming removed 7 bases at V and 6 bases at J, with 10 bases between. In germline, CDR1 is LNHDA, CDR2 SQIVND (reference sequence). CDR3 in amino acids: CASTRAAQPQHF. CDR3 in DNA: TGTGCCAGTACCCGGGCGGCTCAGCCCCAGCATTTT.

CDR3 protein: CAWSPGTLAYEQYF. In nucleotides, the CDR3 is TGTGCCTGGAGTCCCGGGACTCTGGCCTACGAGCAGTACTTC. The chain couples TRBV30 to TRBJ2-7; D is possibly TRBD2 (6 bases). The CDR3 is made up of 14 amino acids. Trimming left V 2 bases short and J 2 bases short, with 13 bases between. CDR1 GTSNPN and CDR2 SVGIG come from the germline V gene (reference sequence).

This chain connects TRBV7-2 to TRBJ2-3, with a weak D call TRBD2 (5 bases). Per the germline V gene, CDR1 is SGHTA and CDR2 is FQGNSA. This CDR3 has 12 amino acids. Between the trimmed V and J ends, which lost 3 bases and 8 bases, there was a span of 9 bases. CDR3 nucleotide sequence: TGTGCCAGCAGCTTCGACGCGGGTACGCAGTATTTT. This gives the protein CASSFDAGTQYF.

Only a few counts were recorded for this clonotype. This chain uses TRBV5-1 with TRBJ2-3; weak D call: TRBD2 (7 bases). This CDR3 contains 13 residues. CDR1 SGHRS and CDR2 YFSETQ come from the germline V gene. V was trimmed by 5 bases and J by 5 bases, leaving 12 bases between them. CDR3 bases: TGCGCCAGCAGACAGGGAGGGGAAGATACGCAGTATTTT. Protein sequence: CASRQGGEDTQYF.

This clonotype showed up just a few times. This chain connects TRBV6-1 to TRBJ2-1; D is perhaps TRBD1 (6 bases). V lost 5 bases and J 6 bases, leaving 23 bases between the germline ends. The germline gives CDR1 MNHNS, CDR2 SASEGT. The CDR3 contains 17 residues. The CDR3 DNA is TGTGCCAGCAGTTCCCGCCTAACAGGGTACGGTGCCAATGAGCAGTTCTTC. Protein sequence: CASSSRLTGYGANEQFF.

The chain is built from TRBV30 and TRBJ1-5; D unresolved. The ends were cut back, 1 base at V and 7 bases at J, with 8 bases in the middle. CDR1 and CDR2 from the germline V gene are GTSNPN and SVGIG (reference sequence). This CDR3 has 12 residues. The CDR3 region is CAWSGGRQPQHF. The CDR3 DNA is TGTGCCTGGAGTGGGGGTCGACAGCCCCAGCATTTT.

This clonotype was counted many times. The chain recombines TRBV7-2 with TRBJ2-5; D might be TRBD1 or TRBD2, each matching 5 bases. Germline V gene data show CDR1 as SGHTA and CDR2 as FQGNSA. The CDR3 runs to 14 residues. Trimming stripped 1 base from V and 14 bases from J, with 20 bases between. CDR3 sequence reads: CASSLVATRDPPYF. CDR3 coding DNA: TGTGCCAGCAGCTTAGTAGCGACCCGGGACCCCCCTTACTTC.

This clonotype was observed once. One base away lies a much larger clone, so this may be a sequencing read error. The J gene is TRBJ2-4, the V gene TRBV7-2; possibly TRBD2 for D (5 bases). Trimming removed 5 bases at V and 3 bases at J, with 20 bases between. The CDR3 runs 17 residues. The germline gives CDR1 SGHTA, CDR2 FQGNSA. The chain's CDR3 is CASSPNSGNSGKNIQYF. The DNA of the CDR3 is TGTGCCAGCAGCCCGAACTCCGGGAATTCGGGCAAAAACATTCAGTACTTC.

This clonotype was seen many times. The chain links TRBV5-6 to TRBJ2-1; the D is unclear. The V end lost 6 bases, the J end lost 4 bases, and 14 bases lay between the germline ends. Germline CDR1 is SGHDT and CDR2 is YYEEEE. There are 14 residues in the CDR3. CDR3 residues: CASIPAPSYNEQFF. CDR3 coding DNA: TGTGCCAGCATCCCAGCCCCCTCATACAATGAGCAGTTCTTC. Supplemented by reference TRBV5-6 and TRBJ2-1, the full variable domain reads DAGVTQSPTHLIKTRGQQVTLRCSPKSGHDTVSWYQQALGQGPQFIFQYYEEEERQRGNFPDRFSGHQFPNYSSELNVNALLLGDSALYLCASIPAPSYNEQFFGPGTRLTVL.

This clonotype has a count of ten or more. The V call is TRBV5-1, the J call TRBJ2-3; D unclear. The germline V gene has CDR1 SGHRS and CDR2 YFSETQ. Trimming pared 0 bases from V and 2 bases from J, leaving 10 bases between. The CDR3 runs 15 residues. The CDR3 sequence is CASSLADTSTDTQYF. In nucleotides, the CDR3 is TGCGCCAGCAGCTTGGCTGACACTTCCACAGATACGCAGTATTTT.